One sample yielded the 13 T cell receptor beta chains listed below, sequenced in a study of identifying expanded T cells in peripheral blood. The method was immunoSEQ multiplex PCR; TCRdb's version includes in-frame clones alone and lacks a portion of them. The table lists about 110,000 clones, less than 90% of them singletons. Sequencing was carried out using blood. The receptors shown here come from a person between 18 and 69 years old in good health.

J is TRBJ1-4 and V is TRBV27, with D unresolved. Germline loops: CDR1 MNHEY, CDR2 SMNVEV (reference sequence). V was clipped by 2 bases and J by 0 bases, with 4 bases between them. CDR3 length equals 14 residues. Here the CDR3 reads CASSLTATNEKLFF. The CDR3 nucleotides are TGTGCCAGCAGTTTAACCGCAACTAATGAAAAACTGTTTTTT.

The CDR3 region is CASSRGGTGNTEAFF. CDR3 sequence (DNA): TGTGCCAGCAGCCGAGGAGGGACGGGGAACACTGAAGCTTTCTTT. The rearrangement uses TRBV9 and TRBJ1-1, with D tentatively TRBD1 (5 bases). The germline V and J ends were trimmed by 4 bases and 1 base, with 14 bases remaining between them. This CDR3 spans 15 amino acids. The germline gives CDR1 SGDLS, CDR2 YYNGEE.

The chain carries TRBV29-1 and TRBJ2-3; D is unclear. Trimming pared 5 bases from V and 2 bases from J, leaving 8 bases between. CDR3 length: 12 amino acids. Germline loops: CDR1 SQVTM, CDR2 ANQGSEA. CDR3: CSVYSSTDTQYF. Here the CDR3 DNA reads TGCAGCGTTTATAGCTCCACAGATACGCAGTATTTT.

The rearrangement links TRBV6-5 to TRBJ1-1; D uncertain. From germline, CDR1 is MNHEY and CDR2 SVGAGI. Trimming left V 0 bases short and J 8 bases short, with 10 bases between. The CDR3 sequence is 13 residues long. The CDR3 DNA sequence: TGTGCCAGCAGTTACTCCCATGGGAGAGAAGCTTTCTTT. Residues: CASSYSHGREAFF.

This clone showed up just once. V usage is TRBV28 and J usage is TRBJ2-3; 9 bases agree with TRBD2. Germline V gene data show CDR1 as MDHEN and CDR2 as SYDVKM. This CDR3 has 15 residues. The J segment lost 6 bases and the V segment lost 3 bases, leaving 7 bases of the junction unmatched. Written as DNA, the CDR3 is TGTGCCAGCAGTTTGGCTTTAGCGGGAGCTGATACGCAGTATTTT. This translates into CASSLALAGADTQYF.

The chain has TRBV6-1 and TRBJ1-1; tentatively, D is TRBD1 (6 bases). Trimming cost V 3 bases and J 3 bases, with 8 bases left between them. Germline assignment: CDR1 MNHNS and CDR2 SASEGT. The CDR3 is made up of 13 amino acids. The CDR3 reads CASSDAGDTEAFF. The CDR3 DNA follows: TGTGCCAGCAGTGATGCAGGGGACACTGAAGCTTTCTTT.

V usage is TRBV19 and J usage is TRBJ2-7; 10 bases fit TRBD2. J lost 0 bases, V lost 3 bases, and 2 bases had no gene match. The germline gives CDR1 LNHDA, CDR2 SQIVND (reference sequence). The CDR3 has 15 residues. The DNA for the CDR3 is TGTGCCAGTAGTATTTGGACTAGCGGCTCCTACGAGCAGTACTTC. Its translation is CASSIWTSGSYEQYF.

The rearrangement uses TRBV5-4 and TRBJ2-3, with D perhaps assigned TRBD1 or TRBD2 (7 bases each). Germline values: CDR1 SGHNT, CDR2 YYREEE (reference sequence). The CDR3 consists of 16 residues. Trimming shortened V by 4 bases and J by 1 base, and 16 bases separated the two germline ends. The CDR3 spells CASSPSGGAGTDTQYF. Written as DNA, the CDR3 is TGTGCCAGCAGCCCCTCAGGGGGGGCGGGCACAGATACGCAGTATTTT.

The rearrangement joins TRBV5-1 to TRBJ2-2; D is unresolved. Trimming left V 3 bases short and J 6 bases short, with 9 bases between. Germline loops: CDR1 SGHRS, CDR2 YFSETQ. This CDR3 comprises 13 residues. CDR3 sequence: CASSSGSPGELFF. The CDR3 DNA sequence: TGCGCCAGCAGCTCCGGGTCGCCCGGGGAGCTGTTTTTT.

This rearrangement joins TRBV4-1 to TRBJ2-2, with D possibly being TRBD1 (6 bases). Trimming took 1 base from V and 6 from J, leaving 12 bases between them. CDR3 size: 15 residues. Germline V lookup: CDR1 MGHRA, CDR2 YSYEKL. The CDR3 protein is CASSQGQGPAGELFF. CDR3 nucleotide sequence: TGCGCCAGCAGCCAAGGGCAGGGGCCTGCCGGGGAGCTGTTTTTT.

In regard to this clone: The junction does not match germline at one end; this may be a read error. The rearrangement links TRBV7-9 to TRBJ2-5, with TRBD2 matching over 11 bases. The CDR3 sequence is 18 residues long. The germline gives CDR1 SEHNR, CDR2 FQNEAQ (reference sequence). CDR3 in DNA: TGTGCCAGCACCTTAACGTTCCTAGCGGGGGGACCCCAAGAGACCCAGTACTTC. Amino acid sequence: CASTLTFLAGGPQETQYF.

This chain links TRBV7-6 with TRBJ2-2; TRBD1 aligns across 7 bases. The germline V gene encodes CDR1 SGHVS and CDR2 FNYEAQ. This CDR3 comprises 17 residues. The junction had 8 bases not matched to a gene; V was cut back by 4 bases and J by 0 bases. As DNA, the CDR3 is TGTGCCAGCAGCTCCGACAGGGCCGTTGCGAACACCGGGGAGCTGTTTTTT. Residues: CASSSDRAVANTGELFF.

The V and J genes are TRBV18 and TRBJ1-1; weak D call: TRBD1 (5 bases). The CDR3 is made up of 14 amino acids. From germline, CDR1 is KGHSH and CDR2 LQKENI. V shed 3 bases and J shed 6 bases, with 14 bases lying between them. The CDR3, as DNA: TGTGCCAGCTCACCGGGTCGACAGCGTCCTGAAGCTTTCTTT. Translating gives CASSPGRQRPEAFF.